This T cell receptor beta chain comes out of a study of T cell responses to AZD1222 COVID-19 vaccine (dated by TCRdb to the early 2020s). Background for the entire study: TCR sequencing was performed for some 250 trial participants, of whom about 200 were given two doses of AZD1222 and roughly 25 were given two doses of MenACWY control vaccine. Trial participants were enrolled into age subgroups of 18-55, 56-69 and 70-plus years, which contained about 150, 28 and 57 TCR-sequenced participants, respectively.

Concerning this clone: Its antigen is still unknown. The record has no base qualities; no much larger clone is one base away.

The CDR3 regions of human TCRbeta chains were subjected to immunosequencing. In the authors' own workflow: TCRs in the repertoires were compared against a reference library of SARS-CoV-2-specific TCRs that had been generated with the MIRA antigen-specificity platform. Breadth meant the fraction of unique TCRs that were SARS-CoV-2-associated, whereas depth meant the fraction of total T cells that were SARS-CoV-2-associated. Using the MIRA data, every spike-specific TCR was mapped to the spike region that the TCR reacted to and assigned to either a CD4 or a CD8 class. Log10-transformed breadth and depth values were compared by one-way ANOVA with Sidak's multiple comparisons tests. TCRdb re-hosts the immuneACCESS table, in-frame sequences only. Its copies lack some clones; in the studies checked, an unresolved V gene accounts for under half of them, and the cause for the rest is not known. V and J calls and clone size are copied from that table; D and trimming were computed from the DNA. The sample profile shows 150,000 to 160,000 clones; approximately 87% of them were found once. The ten largest make up approximately 9% of the sample.

The sample's time point label, decoded: about 28 days (+/-7) after the second vaccine dose. Because spike-specific TCR depth and breadth did not differ between the two schedules, AZD1222 recipients who got a second dose at roughly 4 weeks were pooled with those who got a second dose at roughly 12 weeks. Samples from vaccinated people were obtained from the UK trials COV001 and COV002, which included a single-blind randomized controlled phase 2/3 trial of AZD1222 (ChAdOx1 nCoV-19) in healthy adults. Trial participant PBMC samples were collected at day 0 and day 28 after the second dose for TCRbeta chain sequencing. Summary of the overall study and its limitations: Conclusions about previously exposed vaccinees are limited because only a handful of AZD1222 recipients were SARS-CoV-2 seropositive at baseline. The whole spike protein was spanned by vaccine-associated CD4 TCRs, and dominant responses were seen in regions 160-218 and 743-854. Reportedly, close to half of the unique spike-specific TCRs recognized epitopes lying outside the regions that are mutated in the B.1.351 and B.1.1.7 variants. A significant rise in spike-specific TCR breadth and depth was observed after two AZD1222 doses relative to day 0 and relative to MenACWY recipients. Participants were mostly white British and included more females than males, and it was suggested by the authors that clonal diversity may have been underestimated. Because no day 14 peak-response samples were available, the repertoires could be characterized only after the peak T cell response. The 56-69-year group was small, and its depth increase did not reach significance, likely because of low power.

Inclusive of the bounding cysteine and phenylalanine, the CDR3 is 13 residues long. Just the 39-base CDR3 DNA is kept, in frame starting at base 1. The V end loses 0 bases and the J end loses 0 bases, and a stretch of 3 bases separates them. The germline V gene gives CDR1 as SGHRS and CDR2 as YFSETQ. The clonotype was recovered from an adult who received the AZD1222 COVID-19 vaccine. The sample here was peripheral blood, taken 28 days after the second AZD1222 dose. The rearrangement joined TRBV5-1 to TRBJ2-5; the D gene lacks a confident call. The DNA sequence is TGCGCCAGCAGCTTGGCCAACCAAGAGACCCAGTACTTC. Protein translation: CASSLANQETQYF.